This T cell receptor beta chain is drawn from a study of T cell changes during pregnancy in multiple sclerosis. Method: immunoSEQ multiplex PCR; TCRdb's copy keeps in-frame clones and lacks some. The sample lists around 95,000 clones; around 94% were seen once. The germline V gene has CDR1 SNHLY and CDR2 FYNNEI. CDR3 length: 14 residues. V gave up 5 bases and J gave up 1 base, with 12 bases separating them. The receptor's source is a female donor in good health, enrolled as a control in a pregnancy study. Sequencing was performed on peripheral blood, taken after pregnancy. The gene calls are TRBV2 and TRBJ2-7, with D tentatively TRBD1 (7 bases). In DNA form, the CDR3 reads TGTGCCAGCAGTAGCCCAGGGGGGTCCTACGAGCAGTACTTC. Translated: CASSSPGGSYEQYF.